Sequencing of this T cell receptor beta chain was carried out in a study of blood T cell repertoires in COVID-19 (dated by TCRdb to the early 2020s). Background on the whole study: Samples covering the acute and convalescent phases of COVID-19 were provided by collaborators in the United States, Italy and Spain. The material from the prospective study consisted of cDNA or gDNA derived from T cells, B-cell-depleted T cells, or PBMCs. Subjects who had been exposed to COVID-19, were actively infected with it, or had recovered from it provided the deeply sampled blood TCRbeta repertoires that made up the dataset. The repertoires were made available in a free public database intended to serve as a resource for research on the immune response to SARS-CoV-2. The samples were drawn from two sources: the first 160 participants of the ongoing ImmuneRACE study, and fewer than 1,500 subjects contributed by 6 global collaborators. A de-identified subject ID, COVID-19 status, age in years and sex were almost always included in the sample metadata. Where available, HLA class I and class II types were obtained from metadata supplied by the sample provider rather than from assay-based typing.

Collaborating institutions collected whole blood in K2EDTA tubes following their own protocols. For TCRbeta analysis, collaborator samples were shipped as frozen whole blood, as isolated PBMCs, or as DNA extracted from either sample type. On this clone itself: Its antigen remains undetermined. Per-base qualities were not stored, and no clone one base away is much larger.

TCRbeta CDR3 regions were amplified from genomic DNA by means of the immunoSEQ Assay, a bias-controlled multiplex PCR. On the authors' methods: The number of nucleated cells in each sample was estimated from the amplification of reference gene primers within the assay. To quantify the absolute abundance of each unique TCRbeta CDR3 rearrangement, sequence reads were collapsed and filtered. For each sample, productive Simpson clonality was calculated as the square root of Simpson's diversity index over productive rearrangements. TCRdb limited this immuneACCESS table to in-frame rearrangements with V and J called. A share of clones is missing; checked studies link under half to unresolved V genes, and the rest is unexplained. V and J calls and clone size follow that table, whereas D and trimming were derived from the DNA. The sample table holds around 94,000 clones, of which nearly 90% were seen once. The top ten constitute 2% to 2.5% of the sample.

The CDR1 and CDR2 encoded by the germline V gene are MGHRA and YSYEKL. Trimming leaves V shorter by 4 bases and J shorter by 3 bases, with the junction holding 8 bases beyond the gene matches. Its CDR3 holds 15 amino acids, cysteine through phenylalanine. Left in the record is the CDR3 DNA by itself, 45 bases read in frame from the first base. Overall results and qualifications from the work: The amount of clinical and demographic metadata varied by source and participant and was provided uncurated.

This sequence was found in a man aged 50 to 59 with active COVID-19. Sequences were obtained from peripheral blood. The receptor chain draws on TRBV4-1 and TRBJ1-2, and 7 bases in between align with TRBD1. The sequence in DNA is TGCGCCAGCAGCCCCCACAGGGGACTCGACTATGGCTACACCTTC. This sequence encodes CASSPHRGLDYGYTF.